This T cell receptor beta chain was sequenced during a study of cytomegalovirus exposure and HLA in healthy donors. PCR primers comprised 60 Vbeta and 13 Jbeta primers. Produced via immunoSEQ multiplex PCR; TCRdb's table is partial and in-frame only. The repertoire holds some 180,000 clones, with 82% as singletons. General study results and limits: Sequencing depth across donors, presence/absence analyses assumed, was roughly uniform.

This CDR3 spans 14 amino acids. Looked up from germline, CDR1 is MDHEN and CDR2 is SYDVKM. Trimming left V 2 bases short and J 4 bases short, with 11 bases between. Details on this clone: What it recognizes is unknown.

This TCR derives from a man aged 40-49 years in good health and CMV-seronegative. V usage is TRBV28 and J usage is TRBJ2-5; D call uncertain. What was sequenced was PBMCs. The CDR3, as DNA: TGTGCCAGCAGTTTAGCGGCGATGCGAGAGACCCAGTACTTC. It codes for CASSLAAMRETQYF.